What follows describes a single TCR beta chain. These data come from a study of blood T cell repertoires in COVID-19. Authors' methods: Using reference gene primer amplification, nucleated cell counts were estimated. The repertoire was sequenced with immunoSEQ multiplex PCR; TCRdb's copy has only in-frame clones and lacks some. V and J calls plus clone size are reproduced from that table; the DNA served to infer D and trimming. The sample shows approximately 120,000 clones, 75% to 90% of them seen only once. Sequenced input: peripheral blood. The origin of this receptor is a human donor in a cohort sampled during active COVID-19.

The DNA of the CDR3 is TGTGCCAGCAGTCTCGAGGGGGCCCGTGGGAATGAGCAGTTCTTC. Residues: CASSLEGARGNEQFF. The chain joins TRBV6-4 to TRBJ2-1, with 7 bases that match TRBD1. The CDR3 consists of 15 residues. J lost 7 bases, V lost 5 bases, and 11 bases had no gene match. Germline CDR1 reads MRHNA; CDR2 reads SNTAGT.